This is a list of T cell receptor beta chains from one sample in a study of blood T cells in healthy people across ages. One entry per CDR3 protein results from TCRdb running MiXCR on the 5' RACE reads. Counted here are about 1,500,000 distinct CDR3 sequences, about 40% occurring once; the ten biggest clones make up roughly 7.9%. Sequenced input: blood. The receptors derive from a woman aged 18-30 years in good health. CDR3s include the opening cysteine and the closing phenylalanine or tryptophan. The D gene is left open where the match is weak. Only some rows state a clone size, as once, few, many or a class for expanded clones.

V	size	J	D	CDR3	DNA
TRBV6-5	.	TRBJ2-7	TRBD2	CASSHSSLAVYEQYF	TGTGCCAGCAGTCACTCCTCACTAGCGGTGTACGAGCAGTACTTC
TRBV3-1	.	TRBJ1-2	TRBD1	CASSLRQGAVGYTF	TGTGCCAGCAGCCTGAGACAGGGCGCAGTTGGCTACACCTTC
TRBV10-3	.	TRBJ2-3	.	CAVSDKIGTDTQYF	TGTGCCGTCAGTGATAAGATAGGCACAGATACGCAGTATTTT
TRBV29-1	.	TRBJ2-7	TRBD2	CSVDWTSGHNEQYF	TGCAGCGTTGACTGGACTAGCGGACACAATGAGCAGTACTTC
TRBV20-1	few	TRBJ1-6	TRBD1	CSATTLTGGNSPLHF	TGCAGTGCTACAACGCTGACAGGGGGTAATTCACCCCTCCACTTT
TRBV6-1	.	TRBJ2-7	TRBD2	CAGSERGESEQYF	TGTGCCGGCAGTGAACGGGGGGAAAGCGAGCAGTACTTC
TRBV14	.	TRBJ2-7	.	CASSQDRVGTSRGYEQYF	TGTGCCAGCAGCCAAGATCGGGTAGGAACTAGCAGAGGCTACGAGCAGTACTTC
TRBV12-5	.	TRBJ1-1	.	CASGLVLDRWGATEAFF	TGTGCTAGTGGTTTGGTATTGGATCGGTGGGGGGCTACTGAAGCTTTCTTT
TRBV10-3	few	TRBJ2-7	TRBD2	CAIRPSGRESEQYF	TGTGCCATCAGGCCTAGCGGGAGAGAAAGCGAGCAGTACTTC
TRBV10-3	few	TRBJ2-3	.	CATTGTLTTDTQYF	TGTGCCACAACCGGGACCCTTACCACAGATACGCAGTATTTT
TRBV6-5	.	TRBJ1-4	.	CAGSYSAWGAHNEKLFF	TGTGCCGGCAGTTACTCAGCGTGGGGCGCCCATAATGAAAAACTGTTTTTT
TRBV12-3/TRBV12-4	few	TRBJ1-6	TRBD1	CASGDRINSPLHF	TGTGCCAGCGGGGACAGAATTAATTCACCCCTCCACTTT
TRBV20-1	few	TRBJ2-3	.	CSATPGRTDTQYF	TGCAGTGCCACCCCCGGACGAACAGATACGCAGTATTTT
TRBV7-9	few	TRBJ2-6	.	CASSLAVAVLANVLTF	TGTGCCAGCAGCTTAGCAGTGGCAGTTTTAGCCAACGTCCTGACTTTC
TRBV15	.	TRBJ2-7	.	CATSRERVGTYEQYF	TGTGCCACCAGCAGAGAGCGGGTCGGAACCTACGAGCAGTACTTC
TRBV10-3	.	TRBJ2-3	.	CAIKAGTDTQYF	TGTGCCATCAAAGCCGGGACAGATACGCAGTATTTT
TRBV4-1	few	TRBJ2-1	.	CASSQERGGVNEQFF	TGCGCCAGCAGCCAAGAACGGGGTGGGGTTAATGAGCAGTTCTTC
TRBV7-3	.	TRBJ2-1	TRBD2	CASSLAGGPGSYNEQFF	TGTGCCAGCAGCTTAGCGGGGGGGCCGGGGTCCTACAATGAGCAGTTCTTC
TRBV10-3	many	TRBJ2-3	TRBD1	CAISGQGSGQDTQYF	TGTGCCATCAGTGGACAGGGTTCAGGACAAGATACGCAGTATTTT
TRBV5-1	few	TRBJ2-7	.	CASSLSAEDYEQYF	TGCGCCAGCAGCTTGTCGGCAGAGGACTACGAGCAGTACTTC
TRBV5-1	few	TRBJ1-5	TRBD1	CASSPGPDRDSQPQHF	TGCGCCAGCAGCCCCGGGCCGGACAGGGACAGTCAGCCCCAGCATTTT
TRBV18	few	TRBJ2-5	TRBD2	CASSPRLGLAGGQETQYF	TGTGCCAGCTCACCGCGACTCGGACTAGCGGGGGGACAAGAGACCCAGTACTTC
TRBV30	.	TRBJ2-1	TRBD2	CAYGGGPYNEQFF	TGTGCCTACGGGGGGGGTCCCTACAATGAGCAGTTCTTC
TRBV4-1	.	TRBJ2-5	.	CASSQQAGQEAQYF	TGCGCCAGCAGCCAACAAGCGGGACAAGAGGCCCAGTACTTC
TRBV10-3	few	TRBJ1-2	.	CAISESLAQSDYGYTF	TGTGCCATCAGTGAGTCTTTGGCTCAATCGGACTATGGCTACACCTTC
TRBV27	.	TRBJ2-7	.	CASSLYRMDTYEQYF	TGTGCCAGCAGTTTATACAGGATGGACACCTACGAGCAGTACTTC
TRBV15	once	TRBJ2-7	TRBD1	CATSKVLWTGEWNEQYF	TGTGCCACCAGCAAAGTTCTTTGGACAGGGGAATGGAACGAGCAGTACTTC
TRBV21-1	.	TRBJ2-5	.	CASSKDWGRWRGETQYF	TGTGCCAGCAGCAAAGATTGGGGCAGGTGGAGGGGGGAGACCCAGTACTTC
TRBV29-1	few	TRBJ2-2	TRBD1	CSVLRTGTTGELFF	TGCAGCGTTCTTAGGACAGGGACGACCGGGGAGCTGTTTTTT
TRBV20-1	few	TRBJ1-5	TRBD1	CSAHQGEMGNQPQHF	TGCAGTGCTCACCAGGGGGAGATGGGCAATCAGCCCCAGCATTTT
TRBV20-1	few	TRBJ2-1	.	CSASSTGYNEQFF	TGCAGTGCTAGTTCGACGGGGTACAATGAGCAGTTCTTC
TRBV20-1	few	TRBJ2-5	TRBD2	CSARARGGLETQYF	TGCAGTGCTAGGGCCCGGGGGGGGCTTGAGACCCAGTACTTC
TRBV12-3/TRBV12-4	.	TRBJ2-7	.	CASRVNGVSYEQYF	TGTGCCAGCAGGGTTAACGGGGTCAGCTACGAGCAGTACTTC
TRBV5-1	.	TRBJ1-1	TRBD1	CASSDITGVGEAFF	TGCGCCAGCAGCGATATAACAGGGGTCGGTGAAGCTTTCTTT
TRBV20-1	.	TRBJ2-3	TRBD2	CSAISAGGSTDTQYF	TGCAGTGCTATTTCAGCGGGGGGTAGCACAGATACGCAGTATTTT
TRBV11-1	.	TRBJ2-3	.	CASSQLEGTDTQYF	TGTGCCAGCAGCCAGTTGGAGGGGACAGATACGCAGTATTTT
TRBV9	.	TRBJ2-7	TRBD1	CASSNYARDRLNYEQYF	TGTGCCAGCAGCAATTATGCCCGGGACAGGCTAAATTACGAGCAGTACTTC
TRBV10-2	many	TRBJ2-3	.	CATSTELGGDSTDTQYF	TGCGCCACCAGTACGGAATTGGGAGGCGATAGCACAGATACGCAGTATTTT
TRBV7-9	few	TRBJ1-2	.	CARGAVRIFHYGYTF	TGTGCCAGAGGCGCTGTCCGAATCTTTCACTATGGCTACACCTTC
TRBV5-1	.	TRBJ1-2	.	CASSRETIGYGYTF	TGCGCCAGCAGCCGGGAAACCATTGGGTATGGCTACACCTTC
TRBV7-6	.	TRBJ2-7	.	CASSFGRTYEQYF	TGTGCCAGCAGCTTTGGCAGAACCTACGAGCAGTACTTC
TRBV5-1	.	TRBJ2-1	.	CASSSTDREGNEQFF	TGCGCCAGCAGTAGTACGGACAGGGAGGGCAATGAGCAGTTCTTC
TRBV6-1	.	TRBJ1-6	TRBD1	CASTGQGDSPLHF	TGTGCCAGCACGGGACAGGGAGATTCACCCCTCCACTTT
TRBV6-6	.	TRBJ2-3	.	CASRHEGLGDTQYF	TGTGCCAGCAGACACGAGGGCCTGGGAGATACGCAGTATTTT